One sample yielded the 14 T cell receptor beta chains listed below, sequenced in a study of regulatory T cells in long-lasting Graves disease. Building of the TCR beta libraries involved iRepertoire HTBI primers and Arm-PCR of CDR3 regions. Via MiXCR, TCRdb re-called the multiplex PCR reads, giving one row per CDR3 protein. This table has some 600,000 distinct CDR3 sequences, about 16% appearing once. Time point reported: newly diagnosed GD, antithyroid drugs for less than 3 months. Researchers made the TCR library from RNA that was extracted from PBMCs. The same specimen was also included in a second study, on T cells in Graves' hyperthyroidism and ophthalmopathy.

Specimen: peripheral blood mononuclear cells (PBMCs), collected at new diagnosis, from a patient treated with antithyroid drugs. These receptor sequences come from a man in his late teens or twenties with Graves disease.

The CDR3 DNA follows: TGTGCCAGCAGTTCGCCTCGGGGGAGAGGTTCCACGGGGTACGAGCAGTACTTC. Translating it yields CASSSPRGRGSTGYEQYF. The rearrangement uses TRBV27 and TRBJ2-7; D perhaps matches TRBD2 (6 bases). Germline CDR1 MNHEY, CDR2 SMNVEV (reference sequence). V gave up 4 bases and J gave up 4 bases, with 26 bases separating them. The CDR3 runs to 18 residues.

The chain links TRBV7-9 to TRBJ2-2, with 9 bases identical to TRBD1. CDR3 length equals 13 residues. Germline CDR1 is SEHNR and CDR2 is FQNEAQ (reference sequence). J was trimmed by 5 bases and V by 11 bases; bases with no gene match: 6. The CDR3 loop is CAGRQGGTGELFF. The DNA for the CDR3 is TGTGCCGGACGACAGGGGGGAACCGGGGAGCTGTTTTTT.

This clonotype showed up many times. This chain uses TRBV11-2 with TRBJ2-1, with 9 bases aligning to TRBD1. The V and J ends lost 5 bases and 2 bases, in that order; junction bases with no gene match: 4. CDR1 and CDR2 (germline): SGHAT, FQNNGV. This CDR3 has 15 amino acids. The CDR3 nucleotides read TGTGCCAGCAGCCCGGACAGGGGAACCTACAATGAGCAGTTCTTC. Its translation is CASSPDRGTYNEQFF.

Notes on this clonotype: Sequence at one end of the junction differs from germline and may be a read error. The J gene is TRBJ2-1, the V gene TRBV29-1; D gene ambiguous. Germline CDR1 reads SQVTM; CDR2 reads ANQGSEA. The CDR3 totals 10 residues. The CDR3 DNA follows: TGCAGCGTTGACAGCCCCCCCCCTCCCTTC. It is translated as CSVDSPPPPF.

Many counts were recorded for this clonotype. V is TRBV20-1 and J is TRBJ1-1; 9 positions match TRBD1. The germline V gene encodes CDR1 DFQATT and CDR2 SNEGSKA (reference sequence). CDR3 length: 15 residues. Trimming at V came to 6 bases and at J to 4 bases, leaving 12 bases not matched to a gene. The CDR3 DNA is TGCAGTGCAACCCGGACAGGGGCAATGGGCACTGAAGCTTTCTTT. Its translation is CSATRTGAMGTEAFF.

This clonotype showed up many times. This sequence joins TRBV20-1 and TRBJ1-1; TRBD1 is a possible D gene (5 bases). V was pared by 3 bases and J by 4 bases, with 27 bases between. There are 18 residues in the CDR3. Germline loops: CDR1 DFQATT, CDR2 SNEGSKA (reference sequence). The CDR3 region has the DNA TGCAGTGCTAGTTACGGGACGATCGAACAATGGCGACGCACTGAAGCTTTCTTT. Protein: CSASYGTIEQWRRTEAFF.

At least ten counts were recorded for this clonotype. This may come from a read error, since a much larger clone is one base off. The chain couples TRBV28 to TRBJ1-2, with D maybe TRBD1 (6 bases). Trimming took off 6 bases at V and 3 bases at J, with 8 bases between the two ends. From germline, CDR1 is MDHEN and CDR2 SYDVKM. CDR3 length: 12 amino acids. The CDR3 sequence is CASRAGDYGYTF. Here the CDR3 DNA reads TGTGCCAGCAGGGCAGGGGACTATGGCTACACCTTC.

V and J are TRBV28 and TRBJ1-2; TRBD1 matches 9 bases. Per the germline V gene, CDR1 is MDHEN and CDR2 is SYDVKM. This CDR3 comprises 15 residues. J was trimmed by 3 bases and V by 2 bases; bases with no gene match: 4. The CDR3 here is CASSLMGQGDYGYTF. As DNA, the CDR3 is TGTGCCAGCAGTTTAATGGGACAGGGAGACTATGGCTACACCTTC.

This chain connects TRBV11-3 to TRBJ2-2, with a weak D call TRBD2 (6 bases). The CDR3 runs to 12 residues. The germline V gene has CDR1 SGHNT and CDR2 YENEEA. With 4 bases removed from V and 6 bases from J, the gap between germline ends came to 6 bases. This CDR3 is CASSWRAGELFF. CDR3 coding DNA: TGTGCCAGCAGCTGGAGGGCCGGGGAGCTGTTTTTT. Full variable domain (outside the CDR3, taken from reference TRBV11-3 and TRBJ2-2): EAGVVQSPRYKIIEKKQPVAFWCNPISGHNTLYWYLQNLGQGPELLIRYENEEAVDDSQLPKDRFSAERLKGVDSTLKIQPAELGDSAVYLCASSWRAGELFFGEGSRLTVL.

This chain connects TRBV20-1 to TRBJ2-7, with a tentative D call TRBD1 (6 bases). The CDR3 totals 14 residues. The germline V gene has CDR1 DFQATT and CDR2 SNEGSKA (reference sequence). V was clipped by 4 bases and J by 6 bases, with 19 bases between them. CDR3 region: CSATPGQGPSEQYF. The CDR3 DNA reads TGCAGTGCTACTCCGGGACAAGGGCCCTCCGAGCAGTACTTC.

The sample holds many counts of this clonotype. V usage is TRBV30 and J usage is TRBJ2-1; perhaps D is TRBD1 or TRBD2 (5 bases each). Germline CDR1 is GTSNPN and CDR2 is SVGIG (reference sequence). The CDR3 runs 12 residues. Deletions cut 0 bases from V and 13 bases from J, with 13 bases between. For the CDR3, the DNA is TGTGCCTGGAGTGTTCAGGGAGTAAGACAGTTCTTC. The encoded protein is CAWSVQGVRQFF.

This clonotype was picked up many times. The J gene is TRBJ2-4, the V gene TRBV3-1; unclear D gene. V was clipped by 1 base and J by 0 bases, with 10 bases between them. The CDR3 loop spans 16 amino acids. Germline V lookup: CDR1 LGHDT, CDR2 YNNKEL (reference sequence). The DNA of the CDR3 is TGTGCCAGCAGCCAAGTGGGTCGGCTAGCCAAAAACATTCAGTACTTC. Its translation is CASSQVGRLAKNIQYF. Complete variable domain (other parts from reference TRBV3-1 and TRBJ2-4): DTAVSQTPKYLVTQMGNDKSIKCEQNLGHDTMYWYKQDSKKFLKIMFSYNNKELIINETVPNRFSPKSPDKAHLNLHINSLELGDSAVYFCASSQVGRLAKNIQYFGAGTRLSVL.

This sequence joins TRBV5-1 and TRBJ2-4; 8 nucleotides align to TRBD1. Germline V CDR1 and CDR2: SGHRS, YFSETQ. The CDR3 runs to 17 residues. Trimming cost V 3 bases and J 2 bases; bases outside gene matches: 10. The CDR3 sequence is CASSWGPGTGTKNIQYF. The CDR3 bases are TGCGCCAGCAGCTGGGGGCCTGGGACAGGAACCAAAAACATTCAGTACTTC.

This clonotype was detected ten times or more. This chain joins TRBV29-1 and TRBJ1-1; D gene unclear. The length of the CDR3 is 13 residues. In germline, CDR1 is SQVTM, CDR2 ANQGSEA. The V end was cut by 0 bases, the J end by 3 bases, with 8 bases between. The CDR3 reads CSVEETGDTEAFF. The CDR3 DNA is TGCAGCGTTGAAGAGACTGGGGACACTGAAGCTTTCTTT.